These 8 T cell receptor beta chains originate from one sample sequenced in a study of blood T cell repertoires in COVID-19. Assay used: immunoSEQ multiplex PCR; TCRdb lists only in-frame clones, some missing. The sample holds about 120,000 clones; 90% are singletons and the top ten take 3.8%. The sample was peripheral blood. These receptors all come from a woman aged 55-69 years with COVID-19, enrolled during active disease.

This chain connects TRBV15 to TRBJ1-3, with D maybe TRBD1 (5 bases). Trimming removed 0 bases from V and 0 bases from J, with 12 bases in between. The CDR3 loop spans 17 amino acids. CDR1 is LNHNV and CDR2 is YYDKDF in the germline V gene (reference sequence). CDR3 sequence: CATSRDGAGSSGNTIYF. CDR3 DNA: TGTGCCACCAGCAGAGATGGGGCCGGGAGCTCTGGAAACACCATATATTTT.

The chain recombines TRBV6-5 with TRBJ2-7, with D unclear. V was cut by 0 bases and J by 6 bases, with 9 bases left in between. The CDR3 length is 13 residues. Looked up from germline, CDR1 is MNHEY and CDR2 is SVGAGI. For the CDR3, the DNA is TGTGCCAGCAGTTACTCGGAACGGGTCGAGCAGTACTTC. It codes for CASSYSERVEQYF.

This clone appeared once. V and J are TRBV7-3 and TRBJ1-1; D possibly corresponds to TRBD1 (6 bases). Germline CDR1 SGHTA, CDR2 FQGTGA. V lost 0 bases, J lost 0 bases, and 17 bases lay in between. The CDR3 totals 18 residues. The CDR3, as DNA: TGTGCCAGCAGCTTAACGTTTGGCCCCGGACAGATGAACACTGAAGCTTTCTTT. This sequence encodes CASSLTFGPGQMNTEAFF.

This clone was counted once. The rearrangement uses TRBV7-2 and TRBJ1-6, with TRBD1 identical over 7 bases. Unmatched junction bases numbered 10, after V lost 5 bases and J lost 6 bases. The germline gives CDR1 SGHTA, CDR2 FQGNSA. The CDR3 sequence is 16 residues long. CDR3 bases: TGTGCCAGCAGCCTGCATCCGGGACAGACTAATTCACCCCTCCACTTT. As protein: CASSLHPGQTNSPLHF.

The chain is built from TRBV7-9 and TRBJ1-5; D might be TRBD1 (6 bases). Germline loops: CDR1 SEHNR, CDR2 FQNEAQ (reference sequence). V was cut by 2 bases and J by 7 bases, with 12 bases left in between. The CDR3 is 14 amino acids. CDR3 nucleotide sequence: TGTGCCAGCAGCTTAATATCAGGGGACCAGCCCCAGCATTTT. Translation gives CASSLISGDQPQHF.

This clone turned up a few times. CDR3 in amino acids: CASNLDGLGSYTF. DNA for the CDR3: TGTGCCAGCAACCTGGACGGACTCGGGAGCTACACCTTC. The chain employs TRBV7-9 and TRBJ1-2; D is uncertain. The CDR3 extends over 13 amino acids. Trimming removed 7 bases at V and 9 bases at J, with 18 bases between. Germline V gene sequence: CDR1 SEHNR, CDR2 FQNEAQ (reference sequence).

This clone was counted a single time. The J gene is TRBJ1-6, the V gene TRBV5-5; maybe TRBD1 (6 bases). In germline, CDR1 is SGHKS, CDR2 YYEKEE (reference sequence). This CDR3 is 14 amino acids long. V lost 3 bases and J lost 2, with 6 bases in between. DNA of the CDR3: TGTGCCAGCAGCTGGACAGCCTATAATTCACCCCTCCACTTT. Translation: CASSWTAYNSPLHF.

This rearrangement joins TRBV7-6 to TRBJ2-6; TRBD2 is a possible D gene (6 bases). The V end was cut by 0 bases, the J end by 2 bases, with 11 bases between. Germline assignment: CDR1 SGHVS and CDR2 FNYEAQ. The CDR3 is 17 residues long. CDR3 in DNA: TGTGCCAGCAGCTTAGCAAAGTGGGGGGCTGGGGCCAACGTCCTGACTTTC. It encodes CASSLAKWGAGANVLTF.